This TCR beta chain was identified in a study of OX40 agonist ivuxolimab in advanced cancers. The CDR3 contains 14 residues. The germline V gene encodes CDR1 MDHEN and CDR2 SYDVKM. Deletions cut 6 bases from V and 3 bases from J, with 14 bases between. The assay was immunoSEQ multiplex PCR, and TCRdb's table has in-frame clones only and misses some. The table has 15,000 to 20,000 clones, 50% to 75% seen once; the top ten hold roughly 9.1%. The V gene is TRBV28, the J gene TRBJ1-2; D is unresolved. Sequenced material: CD4+ or CD8+ T cells sorted from blood, taken in a trial of the OX40 agonist ivuxolimab. The TCR was taken from an adult with an advanced solid tumor such as melanoma, head and neck, liver or kidney cancer. CDR3 protein: CASSRSDTYYGYTF. CDR3 DNA: TGTGCCAGCAGCCGTTCCGATACTTACTATGGCTACACCTTC.